This T cell receptor beta chain originates from a study of cytomegalovirus exposure and HLA in healthy donors. About the research overall: In an early release, HLA-typed donors contributed some 80 million unique TCR sequences.

Broader study findings: The authors listed 150 or so TCR beta chains as cytomegalovirus-associated. A later analysis reportedly identified an Asian-associated ancestry cluster as carrying fewer N-insertions than the approximately 620-donor mean.

On this clone: Antigen specificity is unknown.

The V end lost 11 bases, the J end lost 3 bases, and 16 bases lay between the germline ends. Looked up from germline, CDR1 is MDHEN and CDR2 is SYDVKM. The CDR3 is made up of 13 amino acids. PCR was performed using 60 Vbeta and 13 Jbeta primers. The method was immunoSEQ multiplex PCR; TCRdb's version includes in-frame clones alone and lacks a portion of them. The sample lists some 140,000 clones; 70% to 85% were seen once. Sequencing used PBMCs. This receptor was obtained from a woman aged 45-65 years in good health and CMV-seropositive. The rearrangement links TRBV28 to TRBJ1-2, with D possibly TRBD1 on 5 matching bases. The chain's CDR3 is CAGSQGVHYGYTF. For the CDR3, the DNA is TGTGCCGGGTCCCAAGGGGTGCACTATGGCTACACCTTC.